This T cell receptor (beta chain) was observed in a study of neurological immune-mediated disorders. At least ten counts were recorded for this clonotype. Antigen: not known. 5'RACE with 10-nucleotide random UMIs produced the cDNA. Sequencing runs each yielded over 170 million TCR-beta sequences from 15-18 subjects. TCRdb redid the calling of the 5' RACE reads with MiXCR, one entry per CDR3 protein. The sample contains around 130,000 distinct CDR3 sequences, about 3.2% of which appear only once. 2 million PBMCs stored at -80 C were the source of the unsorted libraries. Overall study findings and caveats: There was no clinical or MRI feature that showed an association with the multiple sclerosis repertoire cluster.

Trimming removed 3 bases at V and 6 bases at J, with 10 bases between. The germline V gene encodes CDR1 SGHTA and CDR2 FQGNSA. The CDR3 is 13 residues long. The chain carries TRBV7-2 and TRBJ2-3; D unresolved. The sequence was obtained from a woman aged 25 to 39 with multiple sclerosis. The sample comprised PBMCs. The CDR3 reads CASSFGPLDTQYF. CDR3 DNA sequence: TGTGCCAGCAGCTTCGGGCCGTTGGATACGCAGTATTTT.